A selection of T cell receptor beta chains follows, all from one sample in a study of blood T cell repertoires in COVID-19. The table came from immunoSEQ multiplex PCR; TCRdb's copy has only in-frame clones and leaves some out. Among about 230,000 clones listed, 86% were seen once. The source material was PBMCs or T cells enriched from blood (not recorded which). The receptors shown here come from a man aged 18 to 29 who had recovered from COVID-19. The CDR3 runs from the conserved cysteine through the conserved F or W. Each record gives: J gene, D gene, clone size, V gene, CDR3 DNA, CDR3 protein. D genes are given only for firm matches. Size tells how often a clone was seen (once, few, many) or the class of an expanded clone, and some rows leave it out.

TRBJ1-2 | TRBD1 | few | TRBV12-3/TRBV12-4 | TGTGCCAGCAGTGTGAGCCGGGACAGGGGGCAAGACTTC | CASSVSRDRGQDF
TRBJ1-6 | - | medium-sized | TRBV7-9 | TGTCCCACCACCACCCACGACCGGGGGGGAGTAAATTCACCCCTCCACTTT | CPTTTHDRGGVNSPLHF
TRBJ1-1 | TRBD1 | - | TRBV2 | TGTGCCAGCAGTTCGGGACAGGGTAACACTGAAGCTTTCTTT | CASSSGQGNTEAFF
TRBJ1-4 | - | - | TRBV6-5 | TGTGCCAGCAGCGGACAGCTTAATGAAAAACTGTTTTTT | CASSGQLNEKLFF
TRBJ1-2 | TRBD1 | - | TRBV18 | TGTGCCAGCTCACCACGAGGGGGCGCGGGCTATGGCTACACCTTC | CASSPRGGAGYGYTF
TRBJ1-1 | - | - | TRBV5-1 | TGCGCCAGCAGCTTGGGTGGCACGAACACTGAAGCTTTCTTT | CASSLGGTNTEAFF
TRBJ1-2 | TRBD1 | - | TRBV12-3/TRBV12-4 | TGTGCCAGCACCTCGGGACAGGGACGTGGCTACACCTTC | CASTSGQGRGYTF
TRBJ1-3 | TRBD1 | - | TRBV30 | TGTGCCTGGAGATTAGCAGGGGGCACTGGAAACACCATATATTTT | CAWRLAGGTGNTIYF
TRBJ1-1 | - | - | TRBV5-4 | TGTGCCAGCAGCACTCCAGGTGGTGGCACTGAAGCTTTCTTT | CASSTPGGGTEAFF
TRBJ2-5 | - | - | TRBV10-3 | TGTGCCATCAGTGGCCGGGACATTCAAGAGACCCAGTACTTC | CAISGRDIQETQYF
TRBJ1-1 | - | - | TRBV28 | TGTGCCAGCAGCCCGAGGTTTAAGCCTGCGGCTTTCTTT | CASSPRFKPAAFF
TRBJ2-5 | TRBD2 | once | TRBV4-1 | TGCGCCAGCAGCCCGACGACTAGCGGGGGGGCCGTAGAGACCCAGTACTTC | CASSPTTSGGAVETQYF
TRBJ1-2 | TRBD1 | - | TRBV28 | TGTGCCAGCAGTTTAAGGAGGACAGGCTATGGCTACACCTTC | CASSLRRTGYGYTF
TRBJ1-2 | - | once | TRBV5-1 | TGCGCCAGCAGCGGGAGGGGATCCCCGCACGTCTATGGCTACACCTTC | CASSGRGSPHVYGYTF
TRBJ1-5 | TRBD1 | few | TRBV2 | TGTGCCAGCAGTGTCGGGACAGGGAATCAGCCCCAGCATTTT | CASSVGTGNQPQHF
TRBJ1-5 | - | - | TRBV19 | TGTGCCAGTAGTATAGAAGGGACACATAGCAATCAGCCCCAGCATTTT | CASSIEGTHSNQPQHF
TRBJ2-5 | TRBD1 | few | TRBV5-4 | TGTGCCAGCAGCCGCTCGACAGGGGGCGGGGAGACCCAGTACTTC | CASSRSTGGGETQYF
TRBJ2-5 | TRBD1 | - | TRBV18 | TGTGCCAGCTCACCCACAGGACAGGGAAGTGGAGAGACCCAGTACTTC | CASSPTGQGSGETQYF
TRBJ1-5 | - | - | TRBV2 | TGTGCCAGCAAGGAGGGGCCCAGTAGCAATCAGCCCCAGCATTTT | CASKEGPSSNQPQHF
TRBJ2-7 | TRBD2 | - | TRBV27 | TGTGCCAGCAGCTCAAATCGGGAGGGCCCCTCCTACGAGCAGTACTTC | CASSSNREGPSYEQYF
TRBJ1-6 | TRBD1 | few | TRBV7-2 | TGTGCCAGCAGCCTTCGACAGGGCGTTTTTAATTCACCCCTCCACTTT | CASSLRQGVFNSPLHF
TRBJ2-2 | - | - | TRBV5-4 | TGTGCCAGCAGCTTGGGGGGACTGGACACCGGGGAGCTGTTTTTT | CASSLGGLDTGELFF